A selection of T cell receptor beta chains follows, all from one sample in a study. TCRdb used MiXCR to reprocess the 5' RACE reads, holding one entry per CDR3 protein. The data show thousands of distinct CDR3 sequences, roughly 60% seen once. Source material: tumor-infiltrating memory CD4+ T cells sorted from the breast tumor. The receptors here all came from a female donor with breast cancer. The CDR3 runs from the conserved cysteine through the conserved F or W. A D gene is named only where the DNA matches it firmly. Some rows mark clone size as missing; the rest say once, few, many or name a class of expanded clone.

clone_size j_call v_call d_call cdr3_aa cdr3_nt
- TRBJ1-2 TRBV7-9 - CASSLAAGQYGYTF TGTGCCAGCAGCTTAGCTGCTGGACAATATGGCTACACCTTC
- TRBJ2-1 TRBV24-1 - CATSDPSSASRGRLNEQFF TGTGCCACCAGTGATCCGTCCTCCGCGTCGCGGGGGCGCCTCAATGAGCAGTTCTTC
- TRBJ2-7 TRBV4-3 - CASSQGGWGGPPYEQYF TGCGCCAGCAGCCAAGGAGGGTGGGGCGGGCCTCCCTACGAGCAGTACTTC
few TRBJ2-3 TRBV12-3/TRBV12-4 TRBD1 CASSPLGQGDTDTQYF TGTGCTAGCAGTCCCCTTGGACAGGGCGACACAGATACGCAGTATTTT
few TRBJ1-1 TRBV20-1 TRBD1 CSATRQGRNTEAFF TGCAGTGCCACAAGACAGGGGAGGAACACTGAAGCTTTCTTT
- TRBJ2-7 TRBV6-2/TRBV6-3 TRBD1 CASSYPRQGTSSRYEQYF TGTGCCAGCAGTTACCCCCGACAGGGGACCTCATCCCGCTACGAGCAGTACTTC
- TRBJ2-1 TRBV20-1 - CSAPDSSSYNEQFF TGCAGTGCTCCCGACTCTAGTTCCTACAATGAGCAGTTCTTC
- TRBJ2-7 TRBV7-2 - CASSLGLGREQYF TGTGCCAGCAGCTTAGGACTAGGGCGTGAGCAGTACTTC
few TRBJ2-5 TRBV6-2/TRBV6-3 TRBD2 CASSPRGAGTETQYF TGTGCCAGCAGCCCGCGGGGGGCGGGAACGGAGACCCAGTACTTC
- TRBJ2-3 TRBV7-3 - CASSRSPHTDTQYF TGTGCCAGCAGCAGGTCGCCTCACACAGATACGCAGTATTTT
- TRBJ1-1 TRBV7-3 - CASSWDGGTEAFF TGTGCCAGCAGCTGGGACGGGGGGACTGAAGCTTTCTTT
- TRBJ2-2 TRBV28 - CATERGGGELFF TGTGCCACCGAGAGGGGGGGCGGGGAGCTGTTTTTT
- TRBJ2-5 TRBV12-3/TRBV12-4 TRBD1 CASSSAGQGQETQYF TGTGCCAGCAGTTCCGCGGGACAGGGACAAGAGACCCAGTACTTC
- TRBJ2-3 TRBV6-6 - CASSYNTDTQYF TGTGCCAGCAGTTACAACACAGATACGCAGTATTTT
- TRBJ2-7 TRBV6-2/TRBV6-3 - CASSYSMNAYEQYF TGTGCCAGCAGTTACTCGATGAACGCCTACGAGCAGTACTTC
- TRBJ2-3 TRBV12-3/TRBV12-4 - CASSTKRDTQYF TGTGCCAGCAGTACAAAGCGGGATACGCAGTATTTT
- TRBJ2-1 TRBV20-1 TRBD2 CSARGLAGRRSYNEQFF TGCAGTGCTAGAGGACTAGCGGGTCGTCGCTCCTACAATGAGCAGTTCTTC
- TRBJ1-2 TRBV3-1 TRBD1 CASSPGQGEDGYTF TGTGCCAGCAGCCCCGGACAGGGGGAGGATGGCTACACCTTC
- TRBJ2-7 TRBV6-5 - CASSYDRYEQYF TGTGCCAGCAGCTACGACCGCTACGAGCAGTACTTC
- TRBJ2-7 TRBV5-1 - CASSLADSRIGYEQYF TGCGCCAGCAGCTTGGCGGACAGCCGGATAGGTTACGAGCAGTACTTC
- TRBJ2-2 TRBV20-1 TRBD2 CSATLLAGGRSTGELFF TGCAGTGCTACCTTACTAGCGGGGGGGCGTAGCACCGGGGAGCTGTTTTTT
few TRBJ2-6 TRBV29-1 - CSVLVSGGQGDRSTGANVLTF TGCAGCGTTCTCGTATCGGGGGGTCAGGGGGACCGATCGACTGGGGCCAACGTCCTGACTTTC